A single T cell receptor beta chain is shown here with its context. No antigen is known for it. Base quality data are lacking; no much larger clone is found one base away. The record originates from a study of T cell changes during pregnancy in multiple sclerosis (dated by TCRdb to about 2019). Some background on the complete study: In women with multiple sclerosis, the researchers looked at how the T cell repertoire shifted as pregnancy progressed.

Library prep was done by the immunoSEQ multiplex PCR assay. This is the immuneACCESS table as TCRdb keeps it, with only in-frame sequences that have V and J called. A part of the clones is gone; compared with another copy, unresolved V genes explain less than half, and the rest is unexplained. The sample table lists roughly 52,000 clones, roughly 94% of them with a count of one. The ten largest clones take up around 5.5% of the sample. The source of this sequence is a female donor with multiple sclerosis, enrolled in a pregnancy study. The sequences come from CD8+ T cells from peripheral blood mononuclear cells, collected before pregnancy.

The nucleotide sequence reads TGTGCCAGCAGTGAGCAGCCGCGGAATGAGCAGTTCTTC. Its protein reads: CASSEQPRNEQFF. The sequence links TRBV25-1 to TRBJ2-1, with the D segment identity uncertain. V drops 3 bases and J drops 7 bases, leaving 10 bases in between. Sequences MGHDK (CDR1) and SYGVNS (CDR2) are obtained from the germline V gene. The CDR3 goes from the cysteine to the phenylalanine over 13 residues. Only the CDR3 DNA is retained, 39 bases long and in frame from the first base.